The clone carrying this T cell receptor (beta chain) was detected once. This entry comes from a study of OX40 agonist ivuxolimab in advanced cancers. On the study more broadly: Each dose-escalation patient presented with hepatocellular carcinoma, melanoma, renal cell or head and neck cancer.

Only in-frame clones appear in the TCRdb table, and some are missing; sequencing was by immunoSEQ multiplex PCR. The sample has under 80,000 clones; 85% to 90% are singletons. This TCR was sampled from an adult with an advanced solid tumor such as melanoma, head and neck, liver or kidney cancer. Sample: CD4+ or CD8+ T cells sorted from blood, taken in a trial of the OX40 agonist ivuxolimab.

The CDR3 sequence: CASSSQPGTAKNIQYF. CDR3 DNA: TGTGCCAGCAGTTCGCAGCCAGGGACAGCCAAAAACATTCAGTACTTC. The gene calls are TRBV27 and TRBJ2-4; D could derive from TRBD1 or TRBD2 (5 bases each). V shed 4 bases and J shed 0 bases, with 13 bases lying between them. The CDR3 sequence is 16 residues long. Germline V gene sequence: CDR1 MNHEY, CDR2 SMNVEV (reference sequence).